The 16 T cell receptor beta chains in this list originate from one sample, sequenced in a study of blood T cell repertoires in COVID-19. Generated by immunoSEQ multiplex PCR, the TCRdb table keeps only in-frame clones and is missing some. The repertoire holds 120,000 to 150,000 clones, more than 65% seen once, with more than 7% in the top ten. The sample was peripheral blood. These receptors were collected from a human donor in a cohort sampled during active COVID-19.

This rearrangement joins TRBV5-5 to TRBJ1-3; 8 nucleotides agree with TRBD1. Germline values: CDR1 SGHKS, CDR2 YYEKEE (reference sequence). V lost 3 bases to trimming and J lost 0 bases; unmatched junction nucleotides: 8. The CDR3 is 17 residues long. The CDR3 region is CASSWGQAILSGNTIYF. The CDR3 region has the DNA TGTGCCAGCAGCTGGGGACAGGCGATCCTCTCTGGAAACACCATATATTTT.

The CDR3 DNA reads as TGTGCCAGTAGTATCGACGGGGACTCATCCGAGCAGTACTTC. Translation gives CASSIDGDSSEQYF. The genes are TRBV19 and TRBJ2-7; the D gene is possibly TRBD2 (6 bases). Between the trimmed V and J ends, which lost 3 bases and 6 bases, there was a span of 15 bases. Germline V gene lookup returns CDR1 LNHDA and CDR2 SQIVND (reference sequence). The CDR3 has 14 residues.

The rearrangement uses TRBV18 and TRBJ2-3; 9 positions agree with TRBD2. CDR1 is KGHSH and CDR2 is LQKENI in the germline V gene. CDR3 size: 15 residues. The trim removed 3 bases at V and 3 bases at J, leaving 4 bases unmatched. The DNA of the CDR3 is TGTGCCAGCTCACCCGGCGGGGGGGCGACAGATACGCAGTATTTT. It codes for CASSPGGGATDTQYF.

The rearrangement links TRBV2 to TRBJ2-1, with D possibly matching TRBD2 (5 bases). V lost 5 bases, J lost 9 bases, and 8 bases lay in between. The CDR3 totals 11 residues. Germline V gives CDR1 SNHLY, CDR2 FYNNEI. Written as DNA, the CDR3 is TGTGCCAGCAGTACTAGGGCTGAGCAGTTCTTC. Its translation: CASSTRAEQFF.

The chain is built from TRBV5-1 and TRBJ2-3; the match to TRBD1 covers 10 bases. There are 18 residues in the CDR3. Trimming took 1 base from V and 4 from J; bases not matched to a gene: 12. The germline CDR1 and CDR2 sequences are SGHRS and YFSETQ. The CDR3 coding sequence is TGCGCCAGCAGCTTGTTACTAACCGGGACAGGGGTGGCAGATACGCAGTATTTT. Translated: CASSLLLTGTGVADTQYF.

This clone was counted between two and nine times. CDR3 nucleotide sequence: TGTGCCAACCTCGGAAGGGGTGAAAACACCATATATTTT. Amino acid sequence: CANLGRGENTIYF. The rearrangement joins TRBV2 to TRBJ1-3, with D tentatively TRBD1 (5 bases). V was clipped by 10 bases and J by 6 bases, with 16 bases between them. The germline V gene has CDR1 SNHLY and CDR2 FYNNEI. The CDR3 contains 13 residues.

The chain combines TRBV6-5 with TRBJ2-1; TRBD2 might be the D (6 bases). The germline CDR1 and CDR2 sequences are MNHEY and SVGAGI. Trimming shortened V by 5 bases and J by 1 base, and 12 bases separated the two germline ends. This CDR3 has 15 residues. DNA of the CDR3: TGTGCCAGCAGTCCTAGCGACGATTCCTACAATGAGCAGTTCTTC. Translating gives CASSPSDDSYNEQFF.

This chain uses TRBV3-1 (or the pseudogene TRBV3-2) with TRBJ1-6; 7 positions agree with TRBD1. The CDR3 runs 15 residues. The junction had 5 bases not matched to a gene; V was cut back by 4 bases and J by 5 bases. The germline gives CDR1 LGHDT, CDR2 YNNKEL (reference sequence). The CDR3, as DNA: TGTGCCAGCAGCCCCAGGACAGGCAATAATTCACCCCTCCACTTT. It translates to CASSPRTGNNSPLHF.

The chain is built from TRBV28 and TRBJ1-3, with D unclear. Germline V CDR1 and CDR2: MDHEN, SYDVKM. CDR3 length: 10 residues. DNA for the CDR3: TGTGCATCGTCCGGAAACACCATATATTTT. Amino acid sequence: CASSGNTIYF.

The chain couples TRBV18 to TRBJ2-7, with 8 nucleotides matching TRBD1. V was pared by 2 bases and J by 3 bases, with 6 bases of the junction left unmatched. CDR3 length: 15 amino acids. The germline gives CDR1 KGHSH, CDR2 LQKENI. CDR3 residues: CASSPYGTGNYEQYF. CDR3 in DNA: TGTGCCAGCTCACCATACGGGACAGGTAACTACGAGCAGTACTTC.

J is TRBJ2-3 and V is TRBV9; TRBD1 matches at 7 bases. The germline V gene encodes CDR1 SGDLS and CDR2 YYNGEE. CDR3 length: 14 residues. J was trimmed by 0 bases and V by 4 bases; bases with no gene match: 2. Written as DNA, the CDR3 is TGTGCCAGCAGCCAGGGACAGAGCACAGATACGCAGTATTTT. Translation: CASSQGQSTDTQYF.

Concerning this clone itself: Within the sample, other DNA sequences also encode this same CDR3. The chain couples TRBV3-1 (or the pseudogene TRBV3-2) to TRBJ1-2; D call uncertain. V gave up 1 base and J gave up 4 bases, with 10 bases separating them. CDR1 and CDR2 from the germline V gene are LGHDT and YNNKEL (reference sequence). This CDR3 has 14 amino acids. CDR3 amino acids: CASSQATGSYGYTF. The CDR3 DNA is TGTGCCAGCAGCCAAGCAACTGGTTCCTATGGCTACACCTTC.

The chain employs TRBV19 and TRBJ1-5; D may be TRBD1 (6 bases). Germline values: CDR1 LNHDA, CDR2 SQIVND (reference sequence). Deletions cut 7 bases from V and 0 bases from J, with 19 bases between. CDR3 length: 17 residues. CDR3 in amino acids: CASIDPVGGDSNQPQHF. Here the CDR3 DNA reads TGTGCCAGTATCGATCCCGTAGGGGGGGATAGCAATCAGCCCCAGCATTTT.

The chain has TRBV4-1 and TRBJ2-3; 11 bases fit TRBD2. This CDR3 is 17 amino acids long. V lost 2 bases and J lost 0; bases outside the gene matches: 4. Per the germline V gene, CDR1 is MGHRA and CDR2 is YSYEKL. The CDR3: CASSQPLAGGSTDTQYF. The CDR3 DNA reads TGCGCCAGCAGCCAACCTCTAGCGGGGGGAAGCACAGATACGCAGTATTTT.

V is TRBV10-1 and J is TRBJ2-1; no clear D gene. V dropped 7 bases and J dropped 7 bases, with 17 bases sitting between them. Per the germline V gene, CDR1 is WNHNN and CDR2 is SYGVQD (reference sequence). This CDR3 region has 14 residues. The CDR3 DNA reads TGCGCCAGCAATTTGGGTAGCCATGCGAATGAGCAGTTCTTC. Residues: CASNLGSHANEQFF.

The chain links TRBV6-5 to TRBJ2-7; 7 bases fit TRBD1. CDR1 is MNHEY, CDR2 SVGAGI, per germline. There are 15 residues in the CDR3. V was clipped by 6 bases and J by 3 bases; unmatched bases: 11. CDR3 in amino acids: CASSNYRGGNYEQYF. The DNA for the CDR3 is TGTGCCAGCAGCAACTACAGGGGTGGGAACTACGAGCAGTACTTC.